This T cell receptor (beta chain) was profiled in a study of vaccination and CD4 T cells after COVID-19. Concerning this clonotype: Its antigen is unknown.

The Oncomine TCR Beta short-read assay sequenced DNA from cultured CD4+ T cells. TCRdb recomputed calls from the PCR reads with MiXCR, one row per CDR3 protein. The repertoire holds about 11,000 distinct CDR3 sequences, with roughly 54% as singletons. The CDR3 runs 16 residues. Looked up from germline, CDR1 is MNHEY and CDR2 is SVGAGI. With 2 bases clipped from V and 1 base from J, the junction kept 5 bases outside the gene matches. Treatment meaning: approximately nine-day PBMC culture with coronavirus spike peptide pools or control peptides (ViraFEST assay). PCR positivity was dated March to December 2020, before US Alpha, Beta and Delta variants. IL-2 (around 9.8 IU/ml) and peptide pools (roughly 10 ug/ml) were added to cultures of around 2 million PBMCs per well.

The J gene is TRBJ2-5, the V gene TRBV6-5, with 9 bases lining up with TRBD1. This receptor was taken from a human donor who had recovered from COVID-19. The source material was CD4+ T cells from blood, cultured in vitro. CDR3: CASSYGTGSRQETQYF. The CDR3 nucleotides are TGTGCCAGCAGTTACGGGACAGGGAGCCGCCAAGAGACCCAGTACTTC.